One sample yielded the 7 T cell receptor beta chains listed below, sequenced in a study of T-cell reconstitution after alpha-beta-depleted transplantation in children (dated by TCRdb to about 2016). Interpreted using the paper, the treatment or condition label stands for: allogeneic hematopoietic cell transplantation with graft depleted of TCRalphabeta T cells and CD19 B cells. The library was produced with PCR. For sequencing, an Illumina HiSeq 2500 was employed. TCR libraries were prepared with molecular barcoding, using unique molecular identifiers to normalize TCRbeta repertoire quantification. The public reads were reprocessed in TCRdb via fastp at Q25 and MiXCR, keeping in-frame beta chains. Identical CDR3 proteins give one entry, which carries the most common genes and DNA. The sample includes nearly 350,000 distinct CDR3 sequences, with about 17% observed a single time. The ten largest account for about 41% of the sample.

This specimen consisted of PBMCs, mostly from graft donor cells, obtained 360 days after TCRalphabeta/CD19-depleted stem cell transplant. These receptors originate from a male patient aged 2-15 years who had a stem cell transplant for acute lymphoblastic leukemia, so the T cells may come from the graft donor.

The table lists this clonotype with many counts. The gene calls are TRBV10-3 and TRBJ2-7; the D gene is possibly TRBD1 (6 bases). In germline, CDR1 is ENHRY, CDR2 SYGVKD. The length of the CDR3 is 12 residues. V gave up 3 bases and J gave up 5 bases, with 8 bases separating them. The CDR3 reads CAISDYRDEQYF. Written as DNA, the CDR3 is TGTGCCATCAGTGATTACAGGGACGAGCAGTACTTC.

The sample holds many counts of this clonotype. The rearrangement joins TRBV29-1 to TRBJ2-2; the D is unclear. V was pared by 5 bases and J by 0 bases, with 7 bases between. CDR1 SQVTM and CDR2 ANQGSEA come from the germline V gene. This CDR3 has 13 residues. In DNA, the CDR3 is TGCAGCGTTTTCGAACCGAACACCGGGGAGCTGTTTTTT. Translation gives CSVFEPNTGELFF.

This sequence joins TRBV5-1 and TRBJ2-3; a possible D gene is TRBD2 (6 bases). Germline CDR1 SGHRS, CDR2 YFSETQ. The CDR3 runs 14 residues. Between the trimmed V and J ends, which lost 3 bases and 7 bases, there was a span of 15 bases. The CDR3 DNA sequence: TGCGCCAGCAGCTCGACTAGTACACAGCATACGCAGTATTTT. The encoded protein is CASSSTSTQHTQYF.

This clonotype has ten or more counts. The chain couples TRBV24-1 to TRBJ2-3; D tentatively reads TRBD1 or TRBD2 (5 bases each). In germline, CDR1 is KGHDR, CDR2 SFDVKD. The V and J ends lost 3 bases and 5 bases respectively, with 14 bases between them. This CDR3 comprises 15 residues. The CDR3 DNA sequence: TGTGCCACCAGTGATCCCTTAGAGGGGAAAGATACGCAGTATTTT. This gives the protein CATSDPLEGKDTQYF.

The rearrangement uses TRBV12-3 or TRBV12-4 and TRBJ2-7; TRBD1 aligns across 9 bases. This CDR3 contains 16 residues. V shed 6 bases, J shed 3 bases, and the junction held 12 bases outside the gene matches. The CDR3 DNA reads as TGTGCCAGCAGCAAGGGACAGGGTGGTAGCCACTACGAGCAGTACTTC. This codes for CASSKGQGGSHYEQYF.

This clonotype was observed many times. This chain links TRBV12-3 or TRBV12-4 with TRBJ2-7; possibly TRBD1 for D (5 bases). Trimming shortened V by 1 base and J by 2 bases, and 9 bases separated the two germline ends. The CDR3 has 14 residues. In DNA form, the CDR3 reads TGTGCCAGCAGTTTAGTAGGACACCCCTACGAGCAGTACTTC. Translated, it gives CASSLVGHPYEQYF.

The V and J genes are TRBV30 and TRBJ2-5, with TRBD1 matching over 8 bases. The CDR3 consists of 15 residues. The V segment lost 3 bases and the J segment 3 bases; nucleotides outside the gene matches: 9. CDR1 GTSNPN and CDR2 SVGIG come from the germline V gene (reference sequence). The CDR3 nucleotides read TGTGCCTGGAGGAGGACAGGGTACAATAAAGAGACCCAGTACTTC. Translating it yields CAWRRTGYNKETQYF.